This T cell receptor (beta chain) comes out of a study of beta chain features in type 1 diabetes. In its sample, this clone was seen a few times. CDR1 and CDR2 from the germline V gene are SGHTA and FQGNSA. This CDR3 is 13 amino acids long. Trimming stripped 1 base from V and 5 bases from J, with 6 bases between. Sequencing targeted expressed TCRB transcripts, as all isolated RNA had been reverse transcribed. Only in-frame clones appear in the TCRdb table, and some are missing; sequencing was by immunoSEQ multiplex PCR. This table holds about 900,000 clones, roughly a sixth found once. Every donor provided one heparinised blood draw, which averaged approximately 120 mL.

V and J are TRBV7-2 and TRBJ2-1; tentative D call: TRBD2 (6 bases). The clonotype was recovered from a woman younger than 30 in good health. The specimen was naive CD4+ T cells from blood. This CDR3 is CASSLERDNEQFF. Written as DNA, the CDR3 is TGTGCCAGCAGCTTAGAGCGGGACAATGAGCAGTTCTTC.